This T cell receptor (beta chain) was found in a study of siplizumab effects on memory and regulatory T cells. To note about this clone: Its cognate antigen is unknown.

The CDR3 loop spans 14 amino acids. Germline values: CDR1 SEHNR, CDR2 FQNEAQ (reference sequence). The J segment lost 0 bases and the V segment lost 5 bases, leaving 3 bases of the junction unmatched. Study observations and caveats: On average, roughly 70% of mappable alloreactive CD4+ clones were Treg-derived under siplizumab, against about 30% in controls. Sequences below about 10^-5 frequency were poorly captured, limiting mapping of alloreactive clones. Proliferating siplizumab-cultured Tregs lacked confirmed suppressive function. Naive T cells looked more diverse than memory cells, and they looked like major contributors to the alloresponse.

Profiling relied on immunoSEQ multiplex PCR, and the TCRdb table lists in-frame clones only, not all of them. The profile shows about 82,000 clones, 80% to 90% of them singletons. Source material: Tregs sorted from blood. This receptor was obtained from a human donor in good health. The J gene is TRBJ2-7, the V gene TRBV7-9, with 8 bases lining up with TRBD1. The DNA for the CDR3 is TGTGCCAGCAGCATTGGACAGGGCTCCTACGAGCAGTACTTC. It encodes CASSIGQGSYEQYF.